One sample yielded the 28 T cell receptor beta chains listed below, sequenced in a study of blood T cell repertoires in COVID-19. Data came from immunoSEQ multiplex PCR; TCRdb stores just in-frame clones and leaves some out. This table holds approximately 140,000 clones, about 86% found once. Sequencing was carried out using peripheral blood. These receptors were obtained from a woman in her forties with acute or convalescent COVID-19.

DNA of the CDR3: TGTGCCAGCAGCTTAGCGCTAGCGGGGGAAAGCCCGCCAAAGACCCAGTACTTC. It translates to CASSLALAGESPPKTQYF. J is TRBJ2-5 and V is TRBV11-2; 10 nucleotides agree with TRBD2. Germline V gene sequence: CDR1 SGHAT, CDR2 FQNNGV. V shed 1 base and J 6 bases; nucleotides not matched to a gene: 14. The CDR3 has 18 residues. Based on the CDR3 plus reference TRBV11-2 and TRBJ2-5, the full variable domain is EAGVAQSPRYKIIEKRQSVAFWCNPISGHATLYWYQQILGQGPKLLIQFQNNGVVDDSQLPKDRFSAERLKGVDSTLKIQPAKLEDSAVYLCASSLALAGESPPKTQYFGPGTRLLVL.

The V gene is TRBV4-1, the J gene TRBJ1-5; D might be TRBD1 (6 bases). V was shortened by 1 base and J by 0 bases, with 13 bases between the two germline ends. Germline CDR1 MGHRA, CDR2 YSYEKL. The CDR3 is 17 amino acids. The CDR3: CASSQAYSRGSNQPQHF. DNA of the CDR3: TGCGCCAGCAGCCAAGCCTACAGCAGGGGTAGCAATCAGCCCCAGCATTTT.

This chain's CDR3 is CASSLAIGQGFMETQYF. The DNA for the CDR3 is TGTGCCAGCAGCTTGGCAATTGGACAGGGGTTTATGGAGACCCAGTACTTC. This rearrangement joins TRBV5-4 to TRBJ2-5, with 9 bases fitting TRBD1. The V gene end was trimmed by 0 bases and the J gene end by 5 bases; junction bases not matched to a gene: 11. Germline V CDR1 and CDR2: SGHNT, YYREEE (reference sequence). The CDR3 runs to 17 residues.

The chain combines TRBV2 with TRBJ1-6; D perhaps matches TRBD1 (6 bases). Looked up from germline, CDR1 is SNHLY and CDR2 is FYNNEI. The V gene lost 3 bases and the J gene lost 9 bases, with 12 bases spanning the gap. The CDR3 has 14 amino acids. This CDR3 reads CASSDRGPSSPLHF. In DNA form, the CDR3 reads TGTGCCAGCAGTGACAGGGGTCCGAGTTCACCCCTCCACTTT.

The chain links TRBV11-3 to TRBJ2-7; 13 nucleotides match TRBD2. Germline-derived CDR1 and CDR2 are SGHNT and YENEEA. The CDR3 is 14 amino acids. V dropped 5 bases and J dropped 5; count of bases not matched to a gene: 3. CDR3 region: CASSKTSGRDEQYF. The CDR3 DNA is TGTGCCAGCAGCAAAACTAGCGGGAGGGACGAGCAGTACTTC.

V gene TRBV10-3 combines with J gene TRBJ2-2, with D perhaps TRBD1 (5 bases). V was trimmed by 8 bases and J by 1 base, leaving 11 bases between them. CDR3 length equals 14 residues. Germline loops: CDR1 ENHRY, CDR2 SYGVKD. The CDR3 is CAIQGTLNTGELFF. The CDR3 bases are TGTGCCATCCAGGGTACCCTGAACACCGGGGAGCTGTTTTTT.

The chain is built from TRBV18 and TRBJ1-2; TRBD1 aligns across 10 bases. Germline values: CDR1 KGHSH, CDR2 LQKENI. The length of the CDR3 is 16 residues. V trimming: 1 base; J trimming: 3 bases; junction bases outside the gene matches: 5. Here the CDR3 reads CASSPRLGQGDYGYTF. The CDR3 DNA reads TGTGCCAGCTCACCACGGTTAGGACAGGGGGACTATGGCTACACCTTC.

This sequence joins TRBV23-1 and TRBJ2-2, with TRBD1 as a possible D gene (6 bases). TRBV23-1 is flagged as an ORF with uncertain function. The CDR3 sequence is 17 residues long. With 3 bases removed from V and 4 bases from J, the gap between germline ends came to 18 bases. The CDR3, as DNA: TGCGCCAGCAGTCACGACCTTCAGACAGGAAGCACCGGGGAGCTGTTTTTT. This translates into CASSHDLQTGSTGELFF.

This clone was detected only once. The chain uses TRBV28 and TRBJ2-1; 9 bases are shared with TRBD2. The CDR3 has 15 amino acids. Germline trimming cut 6 bases from V and 10 bases from J; bases unmatched to any gene: 13. The germline V gene encodes CDR1 MDHEN and CDR2 SYDVKM. This chain's CDR3 is CASRVAGVGVGEQFF. In nucleotides, the CDR3 is TGTGCCAGCAGGGTAGCGGGAGTTGGGGTAGGCGAGCAGTTCTTC.

The chain has TRBV19 and TRBJ2-7; a possible D gene is TRBD1 (5 bases). Trimming cost V 1 base and J 6 bases, with 10 bases left between them. Germline loops: CDR1 LNHDA, CDR2 SQIVND (reference sequence). The CDR3 runs to 13 residues. The CDR3 protein is CASSIAGSGEQYF. For the CDR3, the DNA is TGTGCCAGTAGTATAGCAGGGTCGGGCGAGCAGTACTTC.

This clone was seen a single time. The gene calls are TRBV19 and TRBJ1-1, with D perhaps TRBD1 (5 bases). Germline CDR1 is LNHDA and CDR2 is SQIVND (reference sequence). Deletions cut 1 base from V and 5 bases from J, with 14 bases between. There are 15 residues in the CDR3. The CDR3 DNA is TGTGCCAGTAGTATAGGTTCGGGCGCAGGGACTGAAGCTTTCTTT. Its translation is CASSIGSGAGTEAFF.

The chain joins TRBV3-1 (or the pseudogene TRBV3-2) to TRBJ2-1; 9 bases are shared with TRBD2. CDR1 and CDR2 from the germline V gene are LGHDT and YNNKEL (reference sequence). Germline trimming cut 1 base from V and 7 bases from J; bases unmatched to any gene: 8. This CDR3 region has 16 residues. For the CDR3, the DNA is TGTGCCAGCAGCCAAGCTAGCGGGGCGGATAGGAATGAGCAGTTCTTC. Amino acid sequence: CASSQASGADRNEQFF.

This clone was detected a few times. This chain connects TRBV6-4 to TRBJ1-6; 7 bases align to TRBD1. J was trimmed by 10 bases and V by 2 bases; bases with no gene match: 14. This CDR3 contains 17 residues. The V gene's germline CDR1 is MRHNA and CDR2 SNTAGT. The CDR3 spells CASSDPPPGQIMSPLHF. The CDR3 DNA is TGTGCCAGCAGTGACCCGCCCCCGGGACAGATAATGTCACCCCTCCACTTT.

The CDR3 nucleotides are TGTGCCAGCAGTGAAAGGCCCGCCGGCAGGGGTGGTAATTCACCCCTCCACTTT. It codes for CASSERPAGRGGNSPLHF. This chain links TRBV6-1 with TRBJ1-6; the D gene is possibly TRBD1 (6 bases). V was cut by 2 bases and J by 6 bases, with 20 bases left in between. CDR1 and CDR2 (germline): MNHNS, SASEGT. This CDR3 has 18 residues.

The chain joins TRBV5-1 to TRBJ2-7, with 9 bases fitting TRBD1. The CDR3 consists of 14 residues. Germline CDR1 reads SGHRS; CDR2 reads YFSETQ. The V and J ends lost 4 bases and 5 bases, in that order; junction bases with no gene match: 7. DNA for the CDR3: TGCGCCAGCAGCACCGACAGGGGGAGGAACGAGCAGTACTTC. It codes for CASSTDRGRNEQYF.

The chain carries TRBV7-8 and TRBJ2-7; unclear D gene. With 2 bases removed from V and 0 bases from J, the gap between germline ends came to 11 bases. The length of the CDR3 is 15 residues. Germline V gene data show CDR1 as SGHVS and CDR2 as FQNEAQ. CDR3 DNA sequence: TGTGCCAGCAGCTTACGGTATCCTAACTCCTACGAGCAGTACTTC. Translation gives CASSLRYPNSYEQYF.

The chain couples TRBV6-1 to TRBJ1-3; D remains ambiguous. The germline V and J ends were trimmed by 9 bases and 0 bases, with 12 bases remaining between them. Germline-derived CDR1 and CDR2 are MNHNS and SASEGT. The CDR3 length is 14 residues. This CDR3 reads CASQNTFSGNTIYF. The CDR3 DNA reads TGTGCCAGTCAAAACACCTTCTCTGGAAACACCATATATTTT.

The chain combines TRBV6-6 with TRBJ2-3; 11 nucleotides match TRBD2. This CDR3 comprises 17 residues. V lost 5 bases to trimming and J lost 3 bases; unmatched junction nucleotides: 10. Looked up from germline, CDR1 is MNHNY and CDR2 is SVGAGI (reference sequence). CDR3 bases: TGTGCCAGCAGTCCGAATCTAGCGGGGGGACAGACAGATACGCAGTATTTT. Translated, it gives CASSPNLAGGQTDTQYF.

The rearrangement uses TRBV3-1 (or the pseudogene TRBV3-2) and TRBJ2-7; tentative D call: TRBD1 (5 bases). This CDR3 has 13 amino acids. With 4 bases removed from V and 2 bases from J, the gap between germline ends came to 9 bases. Per the germline V gene, CDR1 is LGHDT and CDR2 is YNNKEL (reference sequence). The chain's CDR3 is CASSRRAAYEQYF. CDR3 DNA sequence: TGTGCCAGCAGCCGCAGGGCCGCCTACGAGCAGTACTTC.

The genes are TRBV4-3 and TRBJ1-1; D perhaps matches TRBD1 (6 bases). This CDR3 region has 16 residues. Between the trimmed V and J ends, which lost 3 bases and 1 base, there was a span of 15 bases. Germline V gives CDR1 LGHNA, CDR2 YSLEER. CDR3 in DNA: TGCGCCAGCAGCCAGCATTTTACAGGGCCGAACACTGAAGCTTTCTTT. Its protein product is CASSQHFTGPNTEAFF.

V usage is TRBV9 and J usage is TRBJ1-2; D uncertain. Germline CDR1 and CDR2: SGDLS and YYNGEE. The CDR3 consists of 15 residues. Trimming took off 0 bases at V and 4 bases at J, with 13 bases between the two ends. The CDR3 DNA sequence: TGTGCCAGCAGCGTAGATCCAGGTACCGGCTATGGCTACACCTTC. Its protein product is CASSVDPGTGYGYTF.

The J gene is TRBJ1-6, the V gene TRBV2; 9 bases are a match to TRBD1. The length of the CDR3 is 13 residues. Per germline, CDR1 SNHLY and CDR2 FYNNEI. V gave up 6 bases and J gave up 8 bases; unmatched junction bases: 2. CDR3 nucleotide sequence: TGTGCCAGCAGGGGGGACAGGGATTCACCCCTCCACTTT. This sequence encodes CASRGDRDSPLHF. The entire variable domain, with the rest obtained from reference TRBV2 and TRBJ1-6, is as follows: EPEVTQTPSHQVTQMGQEVILRCVPISNHLYFYWYRQILGQKVEFLVSFYNNEISEKSEIFDDQFSVERPDGSNFTLKIRSTKLEDSAMYFCASRGDRDSPLHFGNGTRLTVT.

V and J are TRBV19 and TRBJ1-5, with TRBD1 identical over 7 bases. Per germline, CDR1 LNHDA and CDR2 SQIVND (reference sequence). CDR3 length equals 16 residues. The V gene end was trimmed by 5 bases and the J gene end by 0 bases; junction bases not matched to a gene: 7. CDR3 residues: CASSSTGVYSNQPQHF. CDR3 DNA sequence: TGTGCCAGTAGTTCTACAGGGGTATATAGCAATCAGCCCCAGCATTTT. The whole variable domain, filled in from reference TRBV19 and TRBJ1-5, reads DGGITQSPKYLFRKEGQNVTLSCEQNLNHDAMYWYRQDPGQGLRLIYYSQIVNDFQKGDIAEGYSVSREKKESFPLTVTSAQKNPTAFYLCASSSTGVYSNQPQHFGDGTRLSIL.

This chain links TRBV9 with TRBJ1-1; D is uncertain. Germline V lookup: CDR1 SGDLS, CDR2 YYNGEE. The V end lost 2 bases, the J end lost 5 bases, and 16 bases lay between the germline ends. The CDR3 has 15 residues. The CDR3 is CASSVPPGGFTEAFF. CDR3 DNA: TGTGCCAGCAGCGTCCCCCCAGGTGGGTTTACTGAAGCTTTCTTT.

V is TRBV5-1 and J is TRBJ1-3; D may be TRBD1 (6 bases). Germline assignment: CDR1 SGHRS and CDR2 YFSETQ. This CDR3 contains 16 residues. The V end lost 0 bases, the J end lost 3 bases, and 13 bases lay between the germline ends. CDR3 loop: CASSLEARGDGNTIYF. For the CDR3, the DNA is TGCGCCAGCAGCTTGGAGGCCAGGGGCGATGGAAACACCATATATTTT. Looking up the rest from reference TRBV5-1 and TRBJ1-3 gives the full variable domain: KAGVTQTPRYLIKTRGQQVTLSCSPISGHRSVSWYQQTPGQGLQFLFEYFSETQRNKGNFPGRFSGRQFSNSRSEMNVSTLELGDSALYLCASSLEARGDGNTIYFGEGSWLTVV.

CDR3 sequence reads: CASSTQDRPGTEAFF. The CDR3, as DNA: TGTGCCAGCAGCACACAAGACAGGCCCGGCACTGAAGCTTTCTTT. V is TRBV2 and J is TRBJ1-1; tentatively, D is TRBD1 (6 bases). This CDR3 is 15 amino acids long. From germline, CDR1 is SNHLY and CDR2 FYNNEI. Trimming pared 6 bases from V and 4 bases from J, leaving 18 bases between.

The V call is TRBV12-5, the J call TRBJ1-5; no firm D call. V lost 1 base to trimming and J lost 5 bases, with 3 bases between them. CDR3 length equals 12 residues. The germline V gene has CDR1 LGHNT and CDR2 FRNRAP. In nucleotides, the CDR3 is TGTGCTAGTGGTTTGGGGCATCAGCCCCAGCATTTT. It encodes CASGLGHQPQHF.

The chain links TRBV18 to TRBJ2-7, with TRBD2 matching over 8 bases. Trimming removed 5 bases from V and 5 bases from J; junction bases left unmatched: 17. Germline loops: CDR1 KGHSH, CDR2 LQKENI. The CDR3 has 17 amino acids. The CDR3 region is CASSSAGGAGSRDEQYF. The CDR3 DNA reads TGTGCCAGCTCATCGGCCGGGGGGGCGGGTAGTCGTGACGAGCAGTACTTC.